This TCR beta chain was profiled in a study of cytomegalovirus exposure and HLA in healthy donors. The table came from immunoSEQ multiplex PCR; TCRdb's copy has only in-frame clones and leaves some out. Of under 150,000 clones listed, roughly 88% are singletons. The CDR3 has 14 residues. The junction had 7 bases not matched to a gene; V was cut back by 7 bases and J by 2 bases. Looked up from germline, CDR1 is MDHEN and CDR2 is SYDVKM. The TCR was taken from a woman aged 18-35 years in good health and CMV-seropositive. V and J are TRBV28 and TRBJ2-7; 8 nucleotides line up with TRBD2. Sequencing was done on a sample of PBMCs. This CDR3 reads CASTLSGITYEQYF. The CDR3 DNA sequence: TGTGCCAGCACTCTTAGCGGGATCACCTACGAGCAGTACTTC.